The entry below gives a single T cell receptor beta chain sequence along with its context. The antigen is undetermined. This entry is derived from a study of OX40 agonist ivuxolimab in advanced cancers. Whole-study findings and limits: CD4+ and CD8+ blood T cells expanded clonally by week 6 at 0.1 to 3.0 mg/kg. In CD8+ T cells, expanded clones were on average more numerous than in CD4+.

Blood samples were obtained at baseline, cycle 4 day 1, and cycle 7 day 1. The CDR3 length is 13 residues. CDR1 and CDR2 from the germline V gene are KGHSH and LQKENI. V was trimmed by 3 bases and J by 8 bases, leaving 13 bases between them. The assay was immunoSEQ multiplex PCR, and TCRdb's table has in-frame clones only and misses some. Among under 90,000 clones listed, roughly 90% were seen once. The chain has TRBV18 and TRBJ1-2; possibly TRBD1 for D (5 bases). This receptor was identified in an adult with an advanced solid tumor such as melanoma, head and neck, liver or kidney cancer. Sample: CD4+ or CD8+ T cells sorted from blood, taken in a trial of the OX40 agonist ivuxolimab. This chain's CDR3 is CASSPKTESGYTF. The CDR3 bases are TGTGCCAGCTCACCGAAGACAGAATCGGGCTACACCTTC.